This TCR beta chain was documented in a study of tumor-infiltrating lymphocytes in localized non-small cell lung cancer. Regarding the study as a whole: Technical variation could not be separated from intratumor heterogeneity here. Not all patients were TCR sequenced, owing to tissue quantity. Tumors had more T cell infiltration than uninvolved lung, per TCRbeta sequencing and CD3 counts.

Germline-derived CDR1 and CDR2 are SGHRS and YFSETQ. Trimming pared 0 bases from V and 7 bases from J, leaving 17 bases between. This CDR3 has 15 residues. About this clone: Its antigen is currently unknown.

The assay was immunoSEQ multiplex PCR, and TCRdb's table has in-frame clones only and misses some. The sample has around 17,000 clones; 45% to 50% are singletons. This clonotype was obtained from a human donor with non-small cell lung cancer. Sequencing was done on a sample of lung tumor tissue. The rearrangement links TRBV5-1 to TRBJ2-7; D may be TRBD2 (7 bases). This chain's CDR3 is CASSLGAGAGLEQYF. The DNA of the CDR3 is TGCGCCAGCAGCTTGGGGGCGGGGGCCGGATTGGAGCAGTACTTC.